A single T cell receptor beta chain is shown here with its context. It has no known antigen specificity. One base away there is no much larger clone; base qualities are not given. The donors were healthy, HIV-negative adults who had no recently reported acute infections or vaccinations. Only Caucasian adults living in Nashville, Tennessee, USA were represented among the donors. Magnetic negative selection was used to enrich CD4+ T cells, after which naive cells were positively selected on CD45RA and the negative fraction became the memory subset. Blood was collected by leukapheresis, and PBMCs were isolated by Ficoll-Histopaque density gradient centrifugation and then cryopreserved in liquid nitrogen vapor phase. Purity and quantity of every magnetically sorted T cell population were checked by analytical flow cytometry. From each sorted fraction, genomic DNA was isolated and quantified by UV absorbance on a Nanodrop 2000c.

Using the deep immunoSEQ assay, TCR CDR3 regions were amplified from genomic DNA by multiplex PCR. Extracted genomic DNA from each cell subset was distributed evenly across all wells of several immunoSEQ 96-well plates, and each plate was treated as a replicate. Each replicate PCR for sorted subsets received around 0.2 ug genomic DNA, equal to tens of thousands of T cell genomes. The purified libraries were quantified using a Qubit 3.0 fluorometer, sized with a Bioanalyzer 2100, and then quantified again using the KAPA Library Quantification kit. Each immunoSEQ 96-well plate was sequenced on its own single-read 150-cycle Illumina NextSeq 550 flow cell. Regarding the original processing steps: Because only junctional sequences without quality scores were contained in the immunoSEQ output, filtering matching that applied to full-length reads could not be performed. Sequences were annotated with PyIR, a Python wrapper for IgBLAST v1.9, using IMGT germline references to assign V/J genes and CDR3. Reads with weak V/J assignments (E-value above 1e-6), missing CDR3, stop codons, out-of-frame junctions, or ambiguous translated residues were removed. V3J clonotypes were defined as sequences sharing the same inferred V gene, J gene, and CDR3 amino acid sequence. The percentage overlap between two repertoires was calculated by dividing the number of shared unique clonotypes by the size of the smaller repertoire. Repertoire richness was assessed with RTK rarefaction, the Chao1 estimator, and Recon v2.1 estimates of unobserved clonotypes. Generation probabilities for all TCRbeta clonotypes obtained by the gDNA method from a handful of donors were computed using OLGA. Entries here come from immuneACCESS through TCRdb and include only in-frame sequences with V and J called. Some clones fail to appear in such tables; in the studies checked, an unresolved V gene covers under half of the shortfall, and the cause of the remainder is unknown. The V and J calls and the clone size are those of that table, but D and trimming were determined from the DNA. Across this sample there are millions of clones, with 90% to 95% seen only once. The ten largest clones capture around 0.14% of the sample.

This sample is part of a study of shared clonotypes between healthy human individuals (TCRdb year 2020). With regard to the full study: The cohort comprised a couple of women and a few men aged 18 to 49 years. For each donor, three plates each were used for CD4 naive and CD4 memory, two plates were used for CD8 naive, and one plate was used for CD8 memory. The study deeply sequenced blood TCR repertoires of five healthy adults to estimate repertoire size and the extent of clonotype sharing between individuals. Libraries were prepared and TCR repertoires were sequenced by different laboratories using diverse techniques, in order to increase sequencing depth and limit assay-specific biases. Leukapheresis yielded between about 0.85 and 10 billion PBMCs per donor.

Reading the germline V gene gives CDR1 MNHNS and CDR2 SASEGT. A distance of 22 bases separates the germline ends of V and J, which lose 0 bases and 11 bases respectively. The CDR3 covers 16 residues, taking in both the cysteine and the phenylalanine. The read is trimmed to its CDR3 DNA, 48 bases read in frame from base 1. General study outcomes and caveats: Sampling was restricted to blood, and TCR repertoires in tissues likely differ from the TCR repertoires found in blood. When a handful of donors were compared, the shared fraction of clonotypes was around 5% for naive CD4, around 3.5% for naive CD8, 2% to 2.5% for memory CD4, and roughly 0.43% for memory CD8. Pairwise subsampling led to the expectation that sequencing depth would affect the degree of clonotype sharing among donors. Naive subsets generally had larger estimated clonotype richness than memory subsets did. Higher generation probabilities were observed for clonotypes shared by all four sorted-subset donors than for non-shared clonotypes. Incomplete sequencing was indicated by rarefaction of sorted-subset datasets, despite the large sequencing depth. The small number of donors limited the genetic and exposure-history diversity represented.

The sequenced material came from naive CD4+ T cells sorted from blood. Read against the paper, the sample's cell subset or site label means: CD45RA+ positively selected. The chain employs TRBV6-1 and TRBJ1-1, and TRBD1 may be the D gene, going by 5 matching bases. This clonotype was sampled from a man aged 18-30 years in good health. The DNA is TGTGCCAGCAGTGAAGCCACGGGACCAGGGTTTGGGATGGCTTTCTTT. This yields the protein CASSEATGPGFGMAFF.